The sequence of this T cell receptor beta chain was determined in a study of T cell changes during pregnancy in multiple sclerosis. TCRdb keeps only in-frame clones here, not all; method: immunoSEQ multiplex PCR. The data contain some 100,000 clones, almost 95% of them singletons. The CDR3 has 14 residues. With 1 base removed from V and 7 bases from J, the gap between germline ends came to 11 bases. Germline V gives CDR1 SEHNR, CDR2 FQNEAQ (reference sequence). The sample here was peripheral blood, taken before pregnancy. The chain couples TRBV7-9 to TRBJ2-1; D gene uncertain. The receptor was derived from a female donor with multiple sclerosis, enrolled in a pregnancy study. This CDR3 reads CASSLVLSGNEQFF. The CDR3 DNA follows: TGTGCCAGCAGCTTAGTGCTTTCGGGTAATGAGCAGTTCTTC.